This T cell receptor beta chain was profiled in a study of shared clonotypes between healthy human individuals (dated by TCRdb to 2020 to 2021). Regarding the research as a whole: Three men and two women, aged 18 to 49 years, made up the cohort. For each donor, CD4 naive and CD4 memory were each given three plates, CD8 naive was given two plates, and CD8 memory was given one plate. The study deeply sequenced blood TCR repertoires of five healthy adults to estimate repertoire size and the extent of clonotype sharing between individuals. Different laboratories and diverse techniques were used to prepare libraries and sequence TCR repertoires, to increase sequencing depth and limit assay-specific biases. Leukapheresis yielded between about 0.85 and 9.5 billion PBMCs per donor.

Overall study results and their limits: Even with the large sequencing depth, rarefaction of the sorted-subset datasets indicated that sequencing was incomplete. Based on pairwise subsampling, the degree of clonotype sharing among donors was expected to be affected by sequencing depth. Sharing across a few donors was observed for around 4.8% of naive CD4, less than 4% of naive CD8, around 2.5% of memory CD4, and approximately 0.41% of memory CD8 clonotypes. Compared with non-shared clonotypes, clonotypes shared by all four sorted-subset donors had higher generation probabilities. Only blood was sampled, and tissue TCR repertoires likely differ from those in blood. Because the study included a small number of donors, the genetic and exposure-history diversity represented was limited. Naive subsets generally had larger estimated clonotype richness than memory subsets.

Using the deep immunoSEQ assay, multiplex PCR amplified TCR CDR3 regions from genomic DNA. Extracted genomic DNA from each cell subset was spread evenly across all wells of several immunoSEQ 96-well plates, with each plate serving as a replicate. For sorted subsets, approximately 200 ng of genomic DNA, equivalent to 30,000 or so T cell genomes, went into each replicate PCR. The purified libraries were quantified using a Qubit 3.0 fluorometer, sized with a Bioanalyzer 2100, and then quantified again using the KAPA Library Quantification kit. A separate single-read 150-cycle Illumina NextSeq 550 flow cell was used to sequence each immunoSEQ 96-well plate. As for the original processing: Because only junctional sequences without quality scores were contained in the immunoSEQ output, filtering matching that applied to full-length reads could not be performed. To assign V/J genes and CDR3, sequences were annotated against IMGT germline references using PyIR, a Python wrapper for IgBLAST v1.9. Any read was removed if the V/J assignment was weak (E-value above 1e-6), the CDR3 was missing, or the read contained stop codons, out-of-frame junctions, or ambiguous translated residues. A V3J clonotype was defined by an identical inferred V gene, J gene, and CDR3 amino acid sequence. The percentage overlap between two repertoires was calculated by dividing the number of shared unique clonotypes by the size of the smaller repertoire. RTK rarefaction, the Chao1 estimator, and Recon v2.1 estimates of unobserved clonotypes were used to assess repertoire richness. Generation probabilities for all TCRbeta clonotypes obtained by the gDNA method from a handful of donors were computed using OLGA. TCRdb provides this immuneACCESS table in a form limited to in-frame rearrangements. Some clones are lacking; in checked studies, under half of them reflect an unresolved V gene, and why the rest are absent is not known. V, J and clone size are taken as reported in that table, and D and trimming were inferred from the DNA itself. A total of around 2.3 million clones appear in this sample, approximately 96% of them only once. Clones ranked in the top ten supply roughly 0.13% of the sample.

V loses 1 base, J loses 7 bases, and the germline ends lie 7 bases apart. Taken from cysteine to phenylalanine, the CDR3 has 12 residues. The only DNA kept is the CDR3, 36 bases in frame from the first base. Per the germline V gene, KGHSH is the CDR1 and LQKENI is the CDR2. The donors were healthy, HIV-negative adults with no recently reported acute infections or vaccinations. Only Caucasian adults living in Nashville, Tennessee, USA were represented among the donors. CD4+ T cells were enriched by magnetic negative selection; naive cells were then positively selected on CD45RA, and the negative fraction formed the memory subset. Blood was obtained by leukapheresis, after which PBMCs were separated by Ficoll-Histopaque density gradient centrifugation and cryopreserved in liquid nitrogen vapor phase. Purity and quantity of every magnetically sorted T cell population were checked by analytical flow cytometry. Genomic DNA was isolated from each sorted fraction and quantified by UV absorbance on a Nanodrop 2000c.

For this clone: It lacks a known antigen. Base qualities are not provided; no much larger clone lies one nucleotide away.

Specimen: naive CD4+ T cells sorted from blood. The sample's cell subset or site label is to be understood as: CD45RA+ positively selected. The chain is encoded by TRBV18 joined to TRBJ1-1, with no D gene named confidently. The sequence came from a man younger than 35 in good health. The nucleotides are TGTGCCAGCTCACCACAGGGCTATGAAGCTTTCTTT. It specifies CASSPQGYEAFF. With the rest looked up from the reference TRBV18 and TRBJ1-1 genes rather than sequenced, the full variable domain is NAGVMQNPRHLVRRRGQEARLRCSPMKGHSHVYWYRQLPEEGLKFMVYLQKENIIDESGMPKERFSAEFPKEGPSILRIQQVVRGDSAAYFCASSPQGYEAFFGQGTRLTVV.